The 8 T cell receptor beta chains listed next were all sequenced from one sample in a study of long-term antiretroviral therapy in people with HIV. Version v3.0 of the immunoSEQ assay ran at survey level. Here immunoSEQ multiplex PCR was the method, and the copy in TCRdb shows in-frame clones only, minus some. The sample lists approximately 12,000 clones, approximately 83% occurring once. The sample here was unsorted PBMCs, taken 3.4 years after starting antiretroviral therapy. The receptors shown here come from a man aged 35 to 55 with HIV.

The chain recombines TRBV7-2 with TRBJ1-5; 7 bases fit TRBD1. The CDR3 is 15 amino acids. The germline CDR1 and CDR2 sequences are SGHTA and FQGNSA. The V and J ends lost 3 bases and 6 bases, in that order; junction bases with no gene match: 8. The CDR3 reads CASSFTGEVGQPQHF. The CDR3 DNA reads as TGTGCCAGCAGCTTCACAGGGGAAGTGGGTCAGCCCCAGCATTTT.

The chain couples TRBV28 to TRBJ2-2; 9 bases map to TRBD2. The CDR3 runs 17 residues. With 2 bases clipped from V and 5 bases from J, the junction kept 9 bases outside the gene matches. Germline lookup yields CDR1 MDHEN and CDR2 SYDVKM. The CDR3 DNA follows: TGTGCCAGCAGTTTACTAGCGGGAACTATGGGAACCGGGGAGCTGTTTTTT. Its translation is CASSLLAGTMGTGELFF.

V gene TRBV27 combines with J gene TRBJ2-1, with 8 bases identical to TRBD1. V lost 5 bases to trimming and J lost 4 bases; unmatched junction nucleotides: 1. Germline loops: CDR1 MNHEY, CDR2 SMNVEV (reference sequence). The CDR3 covers 13 residues. The DNA for the CDR3 is TGTGCCAGCAGTGACAGGGGATACAATGAGCAGTTCTTC. Protein: CASSDRGYNEQFF.

CDR3 region: CASSPQGELGNTIYF. The CDR3 DNA is TGTGCCAGTAGCCCGCAGGGGGAACTTGGAAACACCATATATTTT. The gene calls are TRBV19 and TRBJ1-3; 7 bases agree with TRBD1. After removal of 6 bases from V and 3 bases from J, the junction contained 8 bases not matched to a gene. The CDR3 loop spans 15 amino acids. Germline lookup yields CDR1 LNHDA and CDR2 SQIVND (reference sequence).

The chain carries TRBV7-2 and TRBJ2-7, with TRBD2 identical over 11 bases. CDR1 is SGHTA and CDR2 is FQGNSA in the germline V gene. The CDR3 is made up of 14 amino acids. J gave up 1 base and V 7 bases, and 3 bases lay outside the gene matches. The CDR3 region is CASTLAGGSYEQYF. DNA of the CDR3: TGTGCCAGCACTTTAGCGGGAGGGTCCTACGAGCAGTACTTC.

This chain joins TRBV2 and TRBJ1-5; D not certain. Germline V gives CDR1 SNHLY, CDR2 FYNNEI. The V and J ends lost 4 bases and 1 base respectively, with 11 bases between them. The CDR3 has 15 residues. The chain's CDR3 is CASSAGGDSNQPQHF. The CDR3 DNA sequence: TGTGCCAGCAGTGCGGGCGGAGACAGCAATCAGCCCCAGCATTTT.

The chain's CDR3 is CASSFVAGSYEQYF. As DNA, the CDR3 is TGTGCCAGCAGTTTTGTGGCGGGCTCCTACGAGCAGTACTTC. The J gene is TRBJ2-7, the V gene TRBV28; D is possibly TRBD2 (5 bases). The CDR3 totals 14 residues. Germline V gene data show CDR1 as MDHEN and CDR2 as SYDVKM. Trimming took 3 bases from V and 0 from J, leaving 9 bases between them.

V usage is TRBV2 and J usage is TRBJ1-4, with D tentatively TRBD1 (6 bases). Germline V gene data show CDR1 as SNHLY and CDR2 as FYNNEI. CDR3 length: 14 amino acids. V was cut by 4 bases and J by 4 bases, with 10 bases left in between. DNA for the CDR3: TGTGCCAGCAGTGTAGACAGGTTTAATGAAAAACTGTTTTTT. Encoded protein: CASSVDRFNEKLFF.